This T cell receptor beta chain is drawn from a study of control samples from healthy donors and cancer patients. Generated by immunoSEQ multiplex PCR, the TCRdb table keeps only in-frame clones and is missing some. The data show 130,000 or so clones, roughly 86% seen once. Losses at the gene ends were 5 bases for V and 1 base for J; bases not matched to a gene: 9. Germline CDR1 SEHNR, CDR2 FQNEAQ (reference sequence). The CDR3 consists of 17 residues. This receptor was obtained from a man in his 60s in good health. The genes are TRBV7-9 and TRBJ2-2; 8 bases line up with TRBD2. Specimen: blood. The DNA of the CDR3 is TGTGCCAGCAGCACGACTAGCGCGATAAGGAACACCGGGGAGCTGTTTTTT. It translates to CASSTTSAIRNTGELFF.